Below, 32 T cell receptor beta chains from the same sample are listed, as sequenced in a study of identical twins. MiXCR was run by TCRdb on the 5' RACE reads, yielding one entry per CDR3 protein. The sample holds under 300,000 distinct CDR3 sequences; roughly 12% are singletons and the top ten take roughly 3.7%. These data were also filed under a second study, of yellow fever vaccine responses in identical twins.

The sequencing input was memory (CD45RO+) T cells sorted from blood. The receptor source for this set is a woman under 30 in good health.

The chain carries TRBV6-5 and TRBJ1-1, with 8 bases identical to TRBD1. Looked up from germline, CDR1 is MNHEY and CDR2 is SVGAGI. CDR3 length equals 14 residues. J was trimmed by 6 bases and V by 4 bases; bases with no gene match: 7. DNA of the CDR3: TGTGCCAGCAGTTTGACCCAGGGGGCCGCTGAAGCTTTCTTT. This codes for CASSLTQGAAEAFF.

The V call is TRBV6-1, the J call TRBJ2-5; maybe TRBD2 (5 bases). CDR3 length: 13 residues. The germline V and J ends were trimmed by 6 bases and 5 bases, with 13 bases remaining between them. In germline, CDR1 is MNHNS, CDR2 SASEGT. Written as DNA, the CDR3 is TGTGCCAGCAGACCGGGGATAACGGAGACCCAGTACTTC. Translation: CASRPGITETQYF.

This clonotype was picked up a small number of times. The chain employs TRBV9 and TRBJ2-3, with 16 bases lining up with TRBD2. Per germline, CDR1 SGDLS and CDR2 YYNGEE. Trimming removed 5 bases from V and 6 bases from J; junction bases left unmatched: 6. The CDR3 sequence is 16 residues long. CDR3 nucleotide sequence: TGTGCCAGCAGTAGCTCGGGACTAGCGGGGGGGGATACGCAGTATTTT. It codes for CASSSSGLAGGDTQYF.

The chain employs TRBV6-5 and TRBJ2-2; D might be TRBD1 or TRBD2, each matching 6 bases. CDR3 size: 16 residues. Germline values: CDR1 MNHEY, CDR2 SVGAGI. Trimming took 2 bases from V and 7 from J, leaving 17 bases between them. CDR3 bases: TGTGCCAGCAGTTACCTCCGTCGGGGGCGTGACGGGGAGCTGTTTTTT. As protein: CASSYLRRGRDGELFF.

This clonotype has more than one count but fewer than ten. The CDR3 region has the DNA TGTGCCAGCAGCAGGAATGGGGGATCAGATACGCAGTATTTT. Translated, it gives CASSRNGGSDTQYF. The V gene is TRBV3-1, the J gene TRBJ2-3; TRBD1 or TRBD2 may be the D gene (5 bases each). V was pared by 5 bases and J by 4 bases, with 13 bases between. CDR1 is LGHDT and CDR2 is YNNKEL in the germline V gene (reference sequence). CDR3 length: 14 amino acids.

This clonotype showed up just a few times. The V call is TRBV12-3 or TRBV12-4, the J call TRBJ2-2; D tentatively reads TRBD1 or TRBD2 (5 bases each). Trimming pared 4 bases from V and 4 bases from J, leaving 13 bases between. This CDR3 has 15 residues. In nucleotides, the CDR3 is TGTGCCAGCAGTTCGGGGCAATCCCCCACCGGGGAGCTGTTTTTT. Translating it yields CASSSGQSPTGELFF.

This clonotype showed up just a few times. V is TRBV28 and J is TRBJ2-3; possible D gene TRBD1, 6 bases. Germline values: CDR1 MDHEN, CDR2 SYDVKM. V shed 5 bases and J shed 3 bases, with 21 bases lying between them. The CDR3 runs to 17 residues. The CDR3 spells CASSVTYTGLSTDTQYF. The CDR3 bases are TGTGCCAGCAGTGTCACTTACACAGGGCTTTCAACAGATACGCAGTATTTT.

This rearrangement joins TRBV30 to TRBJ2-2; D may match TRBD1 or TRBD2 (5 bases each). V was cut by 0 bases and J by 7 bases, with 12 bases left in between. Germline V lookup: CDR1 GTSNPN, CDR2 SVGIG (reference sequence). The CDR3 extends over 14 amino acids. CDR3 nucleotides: TGTGCCTGGAGTGTTTCCGGGGCGGACGGGGAGCTGTTTTTT. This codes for CAWSVSGADGELFF. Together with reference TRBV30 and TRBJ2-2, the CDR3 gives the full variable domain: SQTIHQWPATLVQPVGSPLSLECTVEGTSNPNLYWYRQAAGRGLQLLFYSVGIGQISSEVPQNLSASRPQDRQFILSSKKLLLSDSGFYLCAWSVSGADGELFFGEGSRLTVL.

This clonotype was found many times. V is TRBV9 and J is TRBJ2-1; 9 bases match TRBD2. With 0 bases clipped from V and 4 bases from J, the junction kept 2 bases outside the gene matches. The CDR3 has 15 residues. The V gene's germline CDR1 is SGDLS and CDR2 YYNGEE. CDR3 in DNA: TGTGCCAGCAGCGTAGGACTAGCGGTGTACAATGAGCAGTTCTTC. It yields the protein CASSVGLAVYNEQFF.

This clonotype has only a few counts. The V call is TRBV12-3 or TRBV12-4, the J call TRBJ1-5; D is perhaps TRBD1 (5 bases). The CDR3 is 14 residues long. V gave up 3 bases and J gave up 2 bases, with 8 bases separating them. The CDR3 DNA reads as TGTGCCAGCAGTTTCAGAGGGGGCAATCAGCCCCAGCATTTT. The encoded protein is CASSFRGGNQPQHF.

CDR3 nucleotides: TGCGCCAGCAGCCCACAGGGACCCCATCAGCCCCAGCATTTT. Translated, it gives CASSPQGPHQPQHF. The chain couples TRBV5-1 to TRBJ1-5; maybe TRBD1 (6 bases). Looked up from germline, CDR1 is SGHRS and CDR2 is YFSETQ. V was cut by 4 bases and J by 5 bases, with 13 bases left in between. This CDR3 region has 14 residues.

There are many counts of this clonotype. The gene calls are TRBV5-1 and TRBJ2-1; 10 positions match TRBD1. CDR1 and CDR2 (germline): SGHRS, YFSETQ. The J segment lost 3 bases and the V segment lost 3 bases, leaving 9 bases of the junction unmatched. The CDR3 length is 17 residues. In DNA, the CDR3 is TGCGCCAGCAGCTCTTACCCGACAGGGGGCAACTACAATGAGCAGTTCTTC. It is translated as CASSSYPTGGNYNEQFF.

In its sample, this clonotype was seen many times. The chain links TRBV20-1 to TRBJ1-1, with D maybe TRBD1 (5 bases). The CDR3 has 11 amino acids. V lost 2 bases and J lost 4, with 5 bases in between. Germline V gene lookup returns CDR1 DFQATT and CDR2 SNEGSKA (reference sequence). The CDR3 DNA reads TGCAGTGCTAGACAGGGCACTGAAGCTTTCTTT. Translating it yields CSARQGTEAFF.

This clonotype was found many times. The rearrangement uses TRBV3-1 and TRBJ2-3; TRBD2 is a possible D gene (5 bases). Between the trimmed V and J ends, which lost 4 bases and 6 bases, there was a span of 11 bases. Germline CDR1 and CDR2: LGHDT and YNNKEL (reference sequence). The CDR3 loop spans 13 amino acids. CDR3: CASSPSRGDTQYF. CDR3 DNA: TGTGCCAGCAGCCCTAGCCGAGGGGATACGCAGTATTTT.

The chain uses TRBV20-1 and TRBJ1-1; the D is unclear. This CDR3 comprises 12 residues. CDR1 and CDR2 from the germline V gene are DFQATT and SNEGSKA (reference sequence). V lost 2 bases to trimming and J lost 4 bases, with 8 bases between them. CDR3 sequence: CSARSTSTEAFF. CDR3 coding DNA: TGCAGTGCTAGATCGACTTCCACTGAAGCTTTCTTT.

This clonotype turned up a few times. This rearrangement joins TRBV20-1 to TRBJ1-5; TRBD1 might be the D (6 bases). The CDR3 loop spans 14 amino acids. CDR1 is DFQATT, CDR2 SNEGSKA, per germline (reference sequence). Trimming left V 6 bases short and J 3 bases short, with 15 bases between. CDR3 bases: TGCAGTGCCTCTTGGACAGCCCTCAATCAGCCCCAGCATTTT. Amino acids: CSASWTALNQPQHF.

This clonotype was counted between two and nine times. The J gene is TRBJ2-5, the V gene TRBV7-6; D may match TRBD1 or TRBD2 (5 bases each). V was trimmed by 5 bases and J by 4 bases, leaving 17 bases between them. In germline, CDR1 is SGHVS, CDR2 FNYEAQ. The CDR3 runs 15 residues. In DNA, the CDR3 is TGTGCCAGCAGCCACAAAACCCTGGGGACAGAGACCCAGTACTTC. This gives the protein CASSHKTLGTETQYF.

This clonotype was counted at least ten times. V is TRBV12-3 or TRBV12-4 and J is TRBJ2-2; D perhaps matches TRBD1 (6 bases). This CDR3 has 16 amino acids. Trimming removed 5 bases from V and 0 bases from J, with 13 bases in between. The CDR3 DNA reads TGTGCCAGCAGTCAGCTTGGGGGCGCGAACACCGGGGAGCTGTTTTTT. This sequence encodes CASSQLGGANTGELFF.

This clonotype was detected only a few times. The CDR3 DNA reads TGCGCCAGCAGCCAAGATTACCGAGGGAATAACGAGCAGTACTTC. Its translation: CASSQDYRGNNEQYF. The rearrangement links TRBV4-3 to TRBJ2-7; D perhaps matches TRBD2 (5 bases). This CDR3 is 15 amino acids long. Germline CDR1 and CDR2: LGHNA and YSLEER. V gave up 0 bases and J gave up 5 bases, with 14 bases separating them.

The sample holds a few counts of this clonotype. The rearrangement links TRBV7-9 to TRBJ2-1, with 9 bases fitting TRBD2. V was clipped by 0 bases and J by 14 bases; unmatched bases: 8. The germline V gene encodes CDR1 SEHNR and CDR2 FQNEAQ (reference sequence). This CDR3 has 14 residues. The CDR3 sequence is CASSLAASGDSEFF. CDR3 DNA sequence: TGTGCCAGCAGCTTAGCAGCTAGCGGGGACAGTGAGTTCTTC.

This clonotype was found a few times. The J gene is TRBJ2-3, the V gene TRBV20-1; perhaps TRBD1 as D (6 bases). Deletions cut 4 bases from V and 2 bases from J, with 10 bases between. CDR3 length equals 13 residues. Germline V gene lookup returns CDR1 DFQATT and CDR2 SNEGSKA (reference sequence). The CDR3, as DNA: TGCAGTGCTATGGGACAACACACAGATACGCAGTATTTT. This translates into CSAMGQHTDTQYF.

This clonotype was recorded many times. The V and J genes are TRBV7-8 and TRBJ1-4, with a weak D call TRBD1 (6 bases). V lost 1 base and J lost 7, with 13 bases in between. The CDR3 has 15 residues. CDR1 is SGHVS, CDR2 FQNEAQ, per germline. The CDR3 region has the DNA TGTGCCAGCAGCTTAGGCACAGGGATCGCTGAAAAACTGTTTTTT. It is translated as CASSLGTGIAEKLFF.

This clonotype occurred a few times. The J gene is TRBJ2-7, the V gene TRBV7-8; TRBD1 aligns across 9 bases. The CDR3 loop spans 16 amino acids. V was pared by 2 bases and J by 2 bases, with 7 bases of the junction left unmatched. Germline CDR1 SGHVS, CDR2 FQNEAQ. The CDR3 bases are TGTGCCAGCAGCTTATTGGGACAGGGTCATCCCTACGAGCAGTACTTC. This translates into CASSLLGQGHPYEQYF.

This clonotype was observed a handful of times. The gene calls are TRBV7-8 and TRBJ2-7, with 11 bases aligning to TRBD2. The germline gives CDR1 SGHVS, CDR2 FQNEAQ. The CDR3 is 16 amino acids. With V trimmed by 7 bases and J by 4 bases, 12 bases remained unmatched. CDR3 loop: CASTTSFGTSGYEQYF. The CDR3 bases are TGTGCCAGCACCACTTCATTCGGGACTAGCGGTTACGAGCAGTACTTC.

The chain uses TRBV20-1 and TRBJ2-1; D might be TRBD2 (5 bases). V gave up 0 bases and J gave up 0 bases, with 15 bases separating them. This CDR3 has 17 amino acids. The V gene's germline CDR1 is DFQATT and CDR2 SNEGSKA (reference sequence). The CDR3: CSARDMSGMGSYNEQFF. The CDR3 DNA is TGCAGTGCTAGAGATATGTCCGGGATGGGCTCCTACAATGAGCAGTTCTTC.

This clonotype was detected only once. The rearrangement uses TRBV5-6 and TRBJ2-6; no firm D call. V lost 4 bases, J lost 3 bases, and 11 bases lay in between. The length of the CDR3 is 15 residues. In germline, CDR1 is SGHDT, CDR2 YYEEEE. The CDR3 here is CASSPTPVGANVLTF. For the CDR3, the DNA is TGTGCCAGCAGCCCTACCCCGGTTGGGGCCAACGTCCTGACTTTC.

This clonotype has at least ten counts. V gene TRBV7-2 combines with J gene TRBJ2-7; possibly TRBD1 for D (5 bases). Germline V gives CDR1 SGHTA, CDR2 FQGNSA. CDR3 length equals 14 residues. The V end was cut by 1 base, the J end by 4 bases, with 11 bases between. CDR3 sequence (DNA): TGTGCCAGCAGCTTAGTCCAGGGTGGGTACGAGCAGTACTTC. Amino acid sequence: CASSLVQGGYEQYF.

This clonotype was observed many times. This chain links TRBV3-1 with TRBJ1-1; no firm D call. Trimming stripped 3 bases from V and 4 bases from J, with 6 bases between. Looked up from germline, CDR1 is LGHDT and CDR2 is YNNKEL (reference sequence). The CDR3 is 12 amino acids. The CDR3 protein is CASSHATTEAFF. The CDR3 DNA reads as TGTGCCAGCAGCCACGCGACCACTGAAGCTTTCTTT.

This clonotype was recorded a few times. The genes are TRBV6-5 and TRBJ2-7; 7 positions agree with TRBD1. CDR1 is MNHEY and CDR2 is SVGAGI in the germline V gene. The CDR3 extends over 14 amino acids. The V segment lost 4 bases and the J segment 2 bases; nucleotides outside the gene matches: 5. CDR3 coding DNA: TGTGCCAGCAGTTTCCAAGACAGGGCCTACGAGCAGTACTTC. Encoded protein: CASSFQDRAYEQYF.

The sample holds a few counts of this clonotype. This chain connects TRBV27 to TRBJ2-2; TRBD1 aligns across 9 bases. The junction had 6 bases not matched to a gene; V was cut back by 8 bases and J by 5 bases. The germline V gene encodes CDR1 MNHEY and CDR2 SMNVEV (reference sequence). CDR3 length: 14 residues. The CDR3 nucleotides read TGTGCCAGCGGGGGGACAGGGAGAACCGGGGAGCTGTTTTTT. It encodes CASGGTGRTGELFF.

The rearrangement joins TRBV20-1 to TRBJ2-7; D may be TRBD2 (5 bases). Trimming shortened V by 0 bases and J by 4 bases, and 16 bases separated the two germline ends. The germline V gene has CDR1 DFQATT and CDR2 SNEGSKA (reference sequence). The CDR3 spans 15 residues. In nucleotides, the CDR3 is TGCAGTGCTAGAGATCTGGCGGGTGACCTTTACGAGCAGTACTTC. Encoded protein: CSARDLAGDLYEQYF.

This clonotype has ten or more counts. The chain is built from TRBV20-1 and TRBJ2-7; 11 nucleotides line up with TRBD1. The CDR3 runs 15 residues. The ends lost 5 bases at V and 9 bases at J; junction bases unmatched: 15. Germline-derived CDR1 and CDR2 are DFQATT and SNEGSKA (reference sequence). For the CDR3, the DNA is TGCAGTGCTGAGTCCGGGACAGGGGGATTCTTTGGGCAGTACTTC. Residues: CSAESGTGGFFGQYF.